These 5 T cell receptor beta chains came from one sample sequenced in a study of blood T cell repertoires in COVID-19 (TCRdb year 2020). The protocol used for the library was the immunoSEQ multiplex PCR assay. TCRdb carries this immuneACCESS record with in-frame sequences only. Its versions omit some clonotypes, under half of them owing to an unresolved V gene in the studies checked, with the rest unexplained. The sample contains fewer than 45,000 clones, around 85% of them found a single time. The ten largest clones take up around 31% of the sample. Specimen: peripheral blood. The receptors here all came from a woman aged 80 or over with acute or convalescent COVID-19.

CDR3 residues: CASSRDRENTEAFF. Here the CDR3 DNA reads TGCGCCAGCAGCCGCGACAGGGAGAACACTGAAGCTTTCTTT. The chain employs TRBV5-1 and TRBJ1-1; 7 positions agree with TRBD1. The germline CDR1 and CDR2 sequences are SGHRS and YFSETQ. The CDR3 has 14 residues. The J segment lost 1 base and the V segment lost 4 bases, leaving 4 bases of the junction unmatched.

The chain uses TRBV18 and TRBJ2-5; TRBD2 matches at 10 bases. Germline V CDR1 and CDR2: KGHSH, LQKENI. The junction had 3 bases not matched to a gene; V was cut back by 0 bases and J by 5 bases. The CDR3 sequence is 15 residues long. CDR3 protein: CASSPPGLATETQYF. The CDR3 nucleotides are TGTGCCAGCTCACCACCGGGACTAGCGACGGAGACCCAGTACTTC.

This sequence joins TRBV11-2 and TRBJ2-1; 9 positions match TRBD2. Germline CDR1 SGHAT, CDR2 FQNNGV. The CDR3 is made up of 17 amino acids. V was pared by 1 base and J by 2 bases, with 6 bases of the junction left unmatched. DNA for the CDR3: TGTGCCAGCAGCTTAGTAGCGGGAGCCGCCACCTACAATGAGCAGTTCTTC. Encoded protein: CASSLVAGAATYNEQFF.

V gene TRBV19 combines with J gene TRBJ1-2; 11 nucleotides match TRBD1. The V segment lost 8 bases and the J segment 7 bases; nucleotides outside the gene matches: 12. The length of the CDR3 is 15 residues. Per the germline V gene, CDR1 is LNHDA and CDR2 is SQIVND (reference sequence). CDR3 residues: CASENPGQGVSGYTF. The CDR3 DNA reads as TGTGCCAGTGAAAATCCGGGACAGGGGGTTTCTGGCTACACCTTC.

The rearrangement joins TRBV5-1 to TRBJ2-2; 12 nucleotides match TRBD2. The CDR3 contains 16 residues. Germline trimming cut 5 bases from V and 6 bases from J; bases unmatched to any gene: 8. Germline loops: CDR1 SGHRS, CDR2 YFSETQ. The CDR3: CASSRLAGVVPGELFF. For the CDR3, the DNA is TGCGCCAGCAGTCGACTAGCGGGAGTCGTTCCCGGGGAGCTGTTTTTT.